This T cell receptor (beta chain) originates from a study of T cell changes during pregnancy in multiple sclerosis. The table came from immunoSEQ multiplex PCR; TCRdb's copy has only in-frame clones and leaves some out. The sample holds tens of thousands of clones, 91% seen once. The junction had 2 bases not matched to a gene; V was cut back by 3 bases and J by 2 bases. The CDR3 contains 15 residues. Germline values: CDR1 SNHLY, CDR2 FYNNEI. The sample was CD8+ T cells from peripheral blood mononuclear cells, taken in the second trimester of pregnancy. The chain joins TRBV2 to TRBJ2-7; 12 nucleotides line up with TRBD2. This clonotype was sampled from a female donor with multiple sclerosis, enrolled in a pregnancy study. CDR3 protein: CASSETSGGAYEQYF. Written as DNA, the CDR3 is TGTGCCAGCAGTGAGACTAGCGGGGGAGCCTACGAGCAGTACTTC.